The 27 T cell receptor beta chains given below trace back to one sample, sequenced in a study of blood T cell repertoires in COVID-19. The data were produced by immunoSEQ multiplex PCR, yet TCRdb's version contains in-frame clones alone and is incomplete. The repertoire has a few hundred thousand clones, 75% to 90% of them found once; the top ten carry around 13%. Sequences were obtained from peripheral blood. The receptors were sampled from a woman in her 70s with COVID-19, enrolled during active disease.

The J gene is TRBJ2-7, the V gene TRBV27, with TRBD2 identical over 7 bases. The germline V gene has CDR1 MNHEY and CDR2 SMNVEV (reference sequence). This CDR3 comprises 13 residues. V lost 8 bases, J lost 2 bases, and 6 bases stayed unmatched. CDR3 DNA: TGTGCCAGCGGCATGGGGGGGGCCTACGAGCAGTACTTC. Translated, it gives CASGMGGAYEQYF.

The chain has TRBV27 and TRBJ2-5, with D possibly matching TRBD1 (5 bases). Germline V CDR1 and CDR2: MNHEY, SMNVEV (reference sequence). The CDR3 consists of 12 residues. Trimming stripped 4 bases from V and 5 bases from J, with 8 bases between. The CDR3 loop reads CASSWGRETQYF. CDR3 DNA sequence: TGTGCCAGCAGTTGGGGCCGGGAGACCCAGTACTTC.

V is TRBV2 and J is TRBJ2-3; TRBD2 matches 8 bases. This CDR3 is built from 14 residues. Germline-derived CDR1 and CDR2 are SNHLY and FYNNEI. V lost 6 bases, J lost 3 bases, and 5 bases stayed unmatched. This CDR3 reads CASSWTSRTDTQYF. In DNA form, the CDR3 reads TGTGCCAGCAGCTGGACTAGCAGGACAGATACGCAGTATTTT.

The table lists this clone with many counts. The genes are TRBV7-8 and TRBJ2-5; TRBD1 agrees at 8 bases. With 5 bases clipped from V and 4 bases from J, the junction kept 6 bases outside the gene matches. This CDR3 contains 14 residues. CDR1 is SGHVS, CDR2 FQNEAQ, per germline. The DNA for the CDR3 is TGTGCCAGCAGCCCCAGGACAGGGATAGAGACCCAGTACTTC. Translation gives CASSPRTGIETQYF.

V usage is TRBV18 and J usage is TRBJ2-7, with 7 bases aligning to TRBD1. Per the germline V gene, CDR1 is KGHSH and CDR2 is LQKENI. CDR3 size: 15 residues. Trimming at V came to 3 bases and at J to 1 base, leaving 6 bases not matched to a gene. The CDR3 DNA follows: TGTGCCAGCTCACCGCAGGGGGAGTTTTCCTACGAGCAGTACTTC. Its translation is CASSPQGEFSYEQYF.

CDR3: CASSYSTGFPEDGGYTF. The DNA of the CDR3 is TGTGCCAGCAGTTACTCGACAGGGTTTCCCGAAGATGGTGGCTACACCTTC. The V call is TRBV25-1, the J call TRBJ1-2, with 7 nucleotides matching TRBD1. The length of the CDR3 is 17 residues. Germline CDR1 MGHDK, CDR2 SYGVNS. V lost 5 bases and J lost 7; bases outside the gene matches: 19.

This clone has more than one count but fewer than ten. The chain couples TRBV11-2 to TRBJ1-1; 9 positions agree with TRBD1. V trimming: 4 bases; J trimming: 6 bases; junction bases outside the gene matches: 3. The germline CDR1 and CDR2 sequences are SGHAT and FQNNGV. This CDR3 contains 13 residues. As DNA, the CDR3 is TGTGCCAGCAGCTCTGACAGGGGGGCTGAAGCTTTCTTT. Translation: CASSSDRGAEAFF.

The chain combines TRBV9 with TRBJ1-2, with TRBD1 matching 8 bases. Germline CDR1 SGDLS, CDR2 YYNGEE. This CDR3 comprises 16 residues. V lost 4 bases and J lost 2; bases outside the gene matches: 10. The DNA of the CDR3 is TGTGCCAGCAGCTCACAGGGGGAGGCGGGAAACTATGGCTACACCTTC. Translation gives CASSSQGEAGNYGYTF.

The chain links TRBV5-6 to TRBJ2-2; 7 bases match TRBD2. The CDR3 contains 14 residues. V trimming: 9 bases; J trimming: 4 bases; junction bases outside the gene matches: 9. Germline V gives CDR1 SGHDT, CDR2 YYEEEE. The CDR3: CATTGTGGTGELFF. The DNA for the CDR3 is TGTGCCACCACAGGAACGGGGGGCACCGGGGAGCTGTTTTTT. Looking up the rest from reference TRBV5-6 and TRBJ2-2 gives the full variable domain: DAGVTQSPTHLIKTRGQQVTLRCSPKSGHDTVSWYQQALGQGPQFIFQYYEEEERQRGNFPDRFSGHQFPNYSSELNVNALLLGDSALYLCATTGTGGTGELFFGEGSRLTVL.

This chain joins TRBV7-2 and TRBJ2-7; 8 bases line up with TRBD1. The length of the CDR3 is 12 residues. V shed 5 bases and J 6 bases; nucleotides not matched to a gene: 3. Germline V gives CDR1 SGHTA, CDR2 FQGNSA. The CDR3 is CASSPTGGEQYF. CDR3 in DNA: TGTGCCAGCAGCCCTACAGGGGGCGAGCAGTACTTC.

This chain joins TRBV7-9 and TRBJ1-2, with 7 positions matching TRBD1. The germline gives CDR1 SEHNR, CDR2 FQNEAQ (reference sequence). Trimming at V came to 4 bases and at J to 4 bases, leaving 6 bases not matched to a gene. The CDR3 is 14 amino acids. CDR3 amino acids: CASSSSGQLYGYTF. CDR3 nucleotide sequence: TGTGCCAGCAGCTCCTCGGGACAGCTCTATGGCTACACCTTC.

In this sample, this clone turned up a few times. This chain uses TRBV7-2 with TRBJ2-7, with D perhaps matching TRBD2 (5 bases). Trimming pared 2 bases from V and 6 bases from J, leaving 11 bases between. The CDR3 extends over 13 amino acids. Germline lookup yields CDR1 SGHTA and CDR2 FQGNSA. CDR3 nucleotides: TGTGCCAGCAGCTTATTAGCGTCCCGCGAGCAGTACTTC. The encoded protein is CASSLLASREQYF.

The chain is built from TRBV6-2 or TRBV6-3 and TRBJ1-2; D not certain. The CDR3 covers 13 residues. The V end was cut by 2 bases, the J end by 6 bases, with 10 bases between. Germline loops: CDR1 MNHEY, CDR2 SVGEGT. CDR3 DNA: TGTGCCAGCAGTTACGGGCCAGCCAATGGCTACACCTTC. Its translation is CASSYGPANGYTF.

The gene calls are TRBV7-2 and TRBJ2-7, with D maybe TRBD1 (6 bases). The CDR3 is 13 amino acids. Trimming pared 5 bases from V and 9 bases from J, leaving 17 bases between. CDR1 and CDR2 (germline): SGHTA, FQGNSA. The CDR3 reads CASSPGGSSLQYF. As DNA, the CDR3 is TGTGCCAGCAGCCCTGGGGGCAGCAGTTTGCAGTACTTC.

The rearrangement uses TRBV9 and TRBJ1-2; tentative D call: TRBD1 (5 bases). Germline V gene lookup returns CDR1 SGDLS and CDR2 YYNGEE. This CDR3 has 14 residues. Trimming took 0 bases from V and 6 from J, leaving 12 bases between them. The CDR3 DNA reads TGTGCCAGCAGCGTAGGTGGAGCAGGGCATGGCTACACCTTC. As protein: CASSVGGAGHGYTF.

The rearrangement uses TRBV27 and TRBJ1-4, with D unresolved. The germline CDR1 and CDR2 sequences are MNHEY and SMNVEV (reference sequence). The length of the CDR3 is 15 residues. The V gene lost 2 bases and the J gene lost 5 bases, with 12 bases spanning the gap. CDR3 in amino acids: CASSLNEGSNEKLFF. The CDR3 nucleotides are TGTGCCAGCAGTTTAAATGAGGGATCCAATGAAAAACTGTTTTTT.

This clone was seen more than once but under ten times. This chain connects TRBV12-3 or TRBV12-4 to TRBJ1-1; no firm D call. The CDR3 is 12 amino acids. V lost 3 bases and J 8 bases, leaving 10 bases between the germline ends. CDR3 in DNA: TGTGCCAGCAGTTTCATAACGGGAGAAGCTTTCTTT. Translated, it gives CASSFITGEAFF.

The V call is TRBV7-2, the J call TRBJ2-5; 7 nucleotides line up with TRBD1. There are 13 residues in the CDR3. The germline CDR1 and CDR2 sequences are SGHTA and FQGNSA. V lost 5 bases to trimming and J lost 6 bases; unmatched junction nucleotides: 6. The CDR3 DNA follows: TGTGCCAGCAGCCCCGGGACAGCGAAGACCCAGTACTTC. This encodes CASSPGTAKTQYF. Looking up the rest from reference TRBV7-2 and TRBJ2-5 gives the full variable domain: GAGVSQSPSNKVTEKGKDVELRCDPISGHTALYWYRQSLGQGLEFLIYFQGNSAPDKSGLPSDRFSAERTGGSVSTLTIQRTQQEDSAVYLCASSPGTAKTQYFGPGTRLLVL.

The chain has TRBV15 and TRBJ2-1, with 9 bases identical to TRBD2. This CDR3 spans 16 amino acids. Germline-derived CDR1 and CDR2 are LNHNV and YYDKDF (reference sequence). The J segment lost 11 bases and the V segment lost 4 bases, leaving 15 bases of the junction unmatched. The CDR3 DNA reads TGTGCCACCAGCATCCCCCCGGGACTAGCAGGGTGGAAGCAGTTCTTC. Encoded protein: CATSIPPGLAGWKQFF.

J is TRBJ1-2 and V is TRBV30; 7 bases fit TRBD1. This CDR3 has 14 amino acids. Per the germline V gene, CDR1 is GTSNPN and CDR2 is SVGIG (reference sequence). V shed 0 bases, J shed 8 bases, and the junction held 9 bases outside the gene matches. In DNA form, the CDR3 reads TGTGCCTGGAGTGTACTGAGAGGGGGCCGGGGCTACACCTTC. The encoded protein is CAWSVLRGGRGYTF. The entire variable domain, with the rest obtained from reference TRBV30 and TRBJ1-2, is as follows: SQTIHQWPATLVQPVGSPLSLECTVEGTSNPNLYWYRQAAGRGLQLLFYSVGIGQISSEVPQNLSASRPQDRQFILSSKKLLLSDSGFYLCAWSVLRGGRGYTFGSGTRLTVV.

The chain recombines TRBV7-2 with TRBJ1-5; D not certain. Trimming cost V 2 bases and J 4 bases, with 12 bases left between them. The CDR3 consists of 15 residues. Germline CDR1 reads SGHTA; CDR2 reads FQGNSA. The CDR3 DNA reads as TGTGCCAGCAGCTTATCATTCGGGGAAAATCAGCCCCAGCATTTT. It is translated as CASSLSFGENQPQHF.

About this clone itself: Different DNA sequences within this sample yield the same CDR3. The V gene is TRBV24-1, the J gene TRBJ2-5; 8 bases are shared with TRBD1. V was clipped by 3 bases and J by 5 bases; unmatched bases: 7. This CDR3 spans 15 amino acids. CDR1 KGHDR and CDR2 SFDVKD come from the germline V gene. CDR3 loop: CATSDPQGAGETQYF. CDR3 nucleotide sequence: TGTGCCACCAGTGATCCCCAGGGGGCGGGGGAGACCCAGTACTTC.

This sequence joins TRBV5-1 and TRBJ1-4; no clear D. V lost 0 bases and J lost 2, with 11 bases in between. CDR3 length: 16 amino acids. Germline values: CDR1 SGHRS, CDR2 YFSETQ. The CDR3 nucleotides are TGCGCCAGCAGCTTGGGACCGAGGAATACTAATGAAAAACTGTTTTTT. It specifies CASSLGPRNTNEKLFF.

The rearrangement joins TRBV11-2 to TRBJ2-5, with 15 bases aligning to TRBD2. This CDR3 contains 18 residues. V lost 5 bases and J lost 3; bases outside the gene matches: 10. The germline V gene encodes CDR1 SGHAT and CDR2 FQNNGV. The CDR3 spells CASSPGTSGGREKETQYF. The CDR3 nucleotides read TGTGCCAGCAGCCCAGGGACTAGCGGGGGGCGGGAGAAAGAGACCCAGTACTTC.

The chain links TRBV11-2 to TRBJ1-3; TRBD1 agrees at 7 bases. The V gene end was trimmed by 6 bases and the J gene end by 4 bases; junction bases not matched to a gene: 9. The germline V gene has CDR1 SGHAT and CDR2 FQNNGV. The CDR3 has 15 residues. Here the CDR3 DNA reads TGTGCCAGCAGTTTGACAGGGACGCAAGGAAACACCATATATTTT. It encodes CASSLTGTQGNTIYF.

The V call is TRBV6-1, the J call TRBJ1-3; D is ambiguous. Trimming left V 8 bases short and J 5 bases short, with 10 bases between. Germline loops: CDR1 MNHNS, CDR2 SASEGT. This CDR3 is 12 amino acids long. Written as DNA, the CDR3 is TGTGCCAGCTCCCCAATCCGAAACACCATATATTTT. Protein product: CASSPIRNTIYF.

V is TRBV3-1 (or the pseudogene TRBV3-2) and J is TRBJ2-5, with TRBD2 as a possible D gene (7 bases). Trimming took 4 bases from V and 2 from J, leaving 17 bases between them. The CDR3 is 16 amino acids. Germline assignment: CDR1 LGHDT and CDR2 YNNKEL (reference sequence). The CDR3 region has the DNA TGTGCCAGCAGCCTCTCGGGGGCTAGCGGACAAGAGACCCAGTACTTC. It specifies CASSLSGASGQETQYF.